Listed below are T cell receptor beta chains from one sample, sequenced in a study of cytomegalovirus exposure and HLA in healthy donors. Some clones are missing from TCRdb's copy, which holds only in-frame ones; the method was immunoSEQ multiplex PCR. This table has under 95,000 clones, less than 80% appearing once. Sequencing was performed on PBMCs. The receptors here all came from a middle-aged woman in good health and CMV-seropositive. Both conserved end residues are part of each CDR3. The D gene is left open where the match is weak.

>13|TRBV29-1|TRBJ1-1|NA
CSVENSMNTEAFF
>17|TRBV2|TRBJ1-1|NA
CASSELSRPTANTEAFF
>15|TRBV6-5|TRBJ2-2|TRBD1
CASSYEGGSTGELFF
>14|TRBV6-5|TRBJ1-1|NA
CASGATEMNTEAFF
>16|TRBV7-2|TRBJ1-1|NA
CASSPNGGGSDTEAFF
>14|TRBV27|TRBJ1-4|NA
CASMRGQTNEKLFF
>16|TRBV11-3|TRBJ2-7|TRBD1
CASSPPDGQGLDEQYF
>15|TRBV18|TRBJ1-2|TRBD1
CASSPPGQAFYGYTF
>14|TRBV11-2|TRBJ2-7|NA
CASSFTGRLDEQYF
>14|TRBV18|TRBJ1-2|NA
CASSPDSVRDGYTF
>16|TRBV5-1|TRBJ2-1|NA
CASSSTRVSSYNEQFF
>14|TRBV6-5|TRBJ1-2|NA
CASRDSGVGYGYTF
>17|TRBV4-2|TRBJ1-6|NA
CASSQGPGGYSDSPLHF
>15|TRBV19|TRBJ2-5|TRBD2
CASTWSSGRGETQYF
>13|TRBV6-1|TRBJ1-6|NA
CASSVAGITPLHF
>15|TRBV9|TRBJ2-3|TRBD2
CASSTPSGGGDTQYF
>13|TRBV6-1|TRBJ1-1|NA
CASRTGAGTEAFF
>17|TRBV19|TRBJ1-2|TRBD1
CASSIQGATGTARGYTF
>16|TRBV2|TRBJ2-3|TRBD1
CASSGAPGQELDTQYF
>14|TRBV2|TRBJ2-5|NA
CAGGGRAGWETQYF
>15|TRBV7-2|TRBJ1-6|NA
CASNRVGGRFSPLHF
>15|TRBV30|TRBJ1-3|TRBD1
CAWSVQGARGNTIYF
>13|TRBV5-4|TRBJ2-5|NA
CASSSAGQETQYF
>12|TRBV4-1|TRBJ2-2|NA
CASSPLTGELFF
>14|TRBV5-6|TRBJ1-2|NA
CASSFGGADYGYTF
>19|TRBV5-1|TRBJ1-4|TRBD1
CASSLDWGTASGPGEKLFF
>14|TRBV5-1|TRBJ1-2|NA
CASTRNGANYGYTF
>15|TRBV5-1|TRBJ2-1|TRBD1
CASSFGQGAHNEQFF
>16|TRBV5-1|TRBJ2-6|NA
CASSLDGSSGANVLTF
>12|TRBV6-1|TRBJ2-7|NA
CASEATAYEQYF
>16|TRBV4-1|TRBJ1-6|NA
CASSQEDRSGGSPLHF
>15|TRBV27|TRBJ2-7|TRBD2
CASSNLAGGVYEQYF
>13|TRBV10-1|TRBJ1-5|NA
CASSARGGQPQHF
>17|TRBV9|TRBJ2-7|TRBD1
CASSVDPSGTGVGEQYF
>13|TRBV5-1|TRBJ1-2|TRBD1
CASNQGANYGYTF
>12|TRBV30|TRBJ1-4|TRBD1
CAWSTGDEKLFF
>14|TRBV6-5|TRBJ1-1|TRBD1
CASSYSHGTGLAFF
>16|TRBV19|TRBJ1-2|TRBD1
CASSPSGNRGVYGYTF
>14|TRBV11-3|TRBJ2-7|NA
CASSLEGRGYEQYF
>15|TRBV5-4|TRBJ1-1|TRBD1
CASRVDRGGYTEAFF
>16|TRBV7-2|TRBJ1-1|NA
CASSETARQMNTEAFF
>13|TRBV5-1|TRBJ2-3|NA
CASSLEGADTQYF
>16|TRBV11-2|TRBJ2-1|TRBD1
CASSSARDRGFNEQFF
>16|TRBV9|TRBJ2-7|NA
CASSPKQGMGRYEQYF
>13|TRBV5-6|TRBJ1-2|NA
CASSLSVNYGYTF
>14|TRBV5-1|TRBJ1-2|TRBD1
CASSLTDRGRGYTF
>14|TRBV2|TRBJ2-3|TRBD2
CASSVLAGGDTQYF
>15|TRBV30|TRBJ2-7|TRBD2
CAWSVQLAGGLEQYF
>15|TRBV29-1|TRBJ2-7|NA
CSVETCEPSGCEQYF
>17|TRBV14|TRBJ2-7|TRBD2
CASSQAGGPFGVYEQYF
>12|TRBV4-2|TRBJ2-7|NA
CASSQGLYEQYF
>15|TRBV27|TRBJ2-7|TRBD1
CASSLGGTGYYEQYF
>13|TRBV2|TRBJ1-1|NA
CASKPDMNTEAFF
>14|TRBV25-1|TRBJ1-4|NA
CASSGWRGNEKLFF